This T cell receptor (beta chain) was identified in a study of graft-versus-host responses after intestinal transplantation. CDR1 is MNHEY and CDR2 is SVGAGI in the germline V gene. This CDR3 comprises 14 residues. V gave up 8 bases and J gave up 0 bases; unmatched junction bases: 5. The method was immunoSEQ multiplex PCR; TCRdb's version includes in-frame clones alone and lacks a portion of them. This table holds tens of thousands of clones, 83% found once. The TCR sequence derives from a human patient who received an intestinal transplant, so some T cells may come from the graft donor. The chain links TRBV6-5 to TRBJ2-7; 9 nucleotides agree with TRBD1. This sample comprised PBMCs, obtained around 1,000 days after transplant. CDR3 bases: TGTGCCAGCGCCCGGGACAGGGCCTCCTACGAGCAGTACTTC. This translates into CASARDRASYEQYF.